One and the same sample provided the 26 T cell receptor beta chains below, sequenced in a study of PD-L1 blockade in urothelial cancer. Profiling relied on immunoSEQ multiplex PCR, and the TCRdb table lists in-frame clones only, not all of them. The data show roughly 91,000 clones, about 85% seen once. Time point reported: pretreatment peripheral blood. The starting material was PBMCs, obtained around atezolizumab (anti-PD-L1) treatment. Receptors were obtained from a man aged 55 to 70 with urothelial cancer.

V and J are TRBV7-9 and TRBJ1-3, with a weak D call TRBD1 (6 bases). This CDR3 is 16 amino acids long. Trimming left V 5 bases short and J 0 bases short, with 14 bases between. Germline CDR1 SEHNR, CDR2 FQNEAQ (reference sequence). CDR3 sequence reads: CASSTQTGFSGNTIYF. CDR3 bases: TGTGCCAGCAGCACGCAAACAGGGTTCTCTGGAAACACCATATATTTT.

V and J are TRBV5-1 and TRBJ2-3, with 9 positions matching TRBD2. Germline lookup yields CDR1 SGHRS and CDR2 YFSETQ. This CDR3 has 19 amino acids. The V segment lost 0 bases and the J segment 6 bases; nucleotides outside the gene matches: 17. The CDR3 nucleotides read TGCGCCAGCAGCTTGGTCCCGTCGCAGGGTAGCGGGGGATGGGATACGCAGTATTTT. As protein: CASSLVPSQGSGGWDTQYF.

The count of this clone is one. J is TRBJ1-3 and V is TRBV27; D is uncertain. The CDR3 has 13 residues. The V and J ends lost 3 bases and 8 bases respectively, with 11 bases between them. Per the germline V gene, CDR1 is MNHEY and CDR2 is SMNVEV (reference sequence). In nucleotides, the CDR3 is TGTGCCAGCAGTTTTCGGGAGCGGGACACCATATATTTT. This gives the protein CASSFRERDTIYF.

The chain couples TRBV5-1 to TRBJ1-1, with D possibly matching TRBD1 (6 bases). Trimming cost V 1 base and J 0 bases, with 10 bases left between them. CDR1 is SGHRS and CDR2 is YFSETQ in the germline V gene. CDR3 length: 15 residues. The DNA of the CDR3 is TGCGCCAGCAGCTTGTGGGGGCGGATGAACACTGAAGCTTTCTTT. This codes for CASSLWGRMNTEAFF.

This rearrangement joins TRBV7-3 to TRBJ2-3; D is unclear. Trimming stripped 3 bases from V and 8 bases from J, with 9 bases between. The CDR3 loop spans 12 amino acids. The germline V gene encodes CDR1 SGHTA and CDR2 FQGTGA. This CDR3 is CASSFPRGTQYF. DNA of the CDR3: TGTGCCAGCAGCTTCCCCCGAGGTACGCAGTATTTT.

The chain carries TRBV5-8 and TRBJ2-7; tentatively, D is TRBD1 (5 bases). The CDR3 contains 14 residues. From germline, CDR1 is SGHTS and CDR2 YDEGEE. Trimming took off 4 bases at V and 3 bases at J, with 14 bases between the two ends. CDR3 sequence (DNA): TGTGCCAGCAGCCAGACCGACAGTTACTACGAGCAGTACTTC. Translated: CASSQTDSYYEQYF.

The CDR3 bases are TGTGCCATCAGTGAGTCGAGGGCCCCAGGGGGCGCGGATGAGCAGTTCTTC. Translating it yields CAISESRAPGGADEQFF. V and J are TRBV10-3 and TRBJ2-1, with 8 bases identical to TRBD1. CDR3 length equals 17 residues. CDR1 and CDR2 from the germline V gene are ENHRY and SYGVKD. V was pared by 0 bases and J by 8 bases, with 12 bases of the junction left unmatched.

The CDR3 nucleotides are TGTGCCAGCAGCTTAAGACAGGGAGTTTCCTACGAGCAGTACTTC. Translated, it gives CASSLRQGVSYEQYF. V and J are TRBV7-9 and TRBJ2-7, with 7 nucleotides matching TRBD1. Per the germline V gene, CDR1 is SEHNR and CDR2 is FQNEAQ (reference sequence). This CDR3 has 15 amino acids. V lost 2 bases, J lost 1 base, and 5 bases stayed unmatched.

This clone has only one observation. The CDR3 spells CASSASTDSYNEQFF. In DNA form, the CDR3 reads TGTGCCAGCAGTGCTTCGACAGACTCCTACAATGAGCAGTTCTTC. The rearrangement links TRBV6-5 to TRBJ2-1; D possibly corresponds to TRBD1 (5 bases). CDR1 is MNHEY, CDR2 SVGAGI, per germline. The germline V and J ends were trimmed by 5 bases and 0 bases, with 11 bases remaining between them. The CDR3 has 15 amino acids.

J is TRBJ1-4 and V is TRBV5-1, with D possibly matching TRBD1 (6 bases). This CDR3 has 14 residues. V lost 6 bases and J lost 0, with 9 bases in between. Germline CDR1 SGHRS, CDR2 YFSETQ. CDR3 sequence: CASKGQTTNEKLFF. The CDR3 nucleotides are TGCGCCAGCAAAGGACAGACAACTAATGAAAAACTGTTTTTT.

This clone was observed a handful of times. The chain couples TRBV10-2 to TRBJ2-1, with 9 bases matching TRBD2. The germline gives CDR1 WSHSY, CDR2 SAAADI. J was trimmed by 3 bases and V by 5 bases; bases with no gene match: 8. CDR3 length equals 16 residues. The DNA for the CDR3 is TGCGCCAGCAGTTCTATAGCGGGAGTTCTCTACAATGAGCAGTTCTTC. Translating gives CASSSIAGVLYNEQFF.

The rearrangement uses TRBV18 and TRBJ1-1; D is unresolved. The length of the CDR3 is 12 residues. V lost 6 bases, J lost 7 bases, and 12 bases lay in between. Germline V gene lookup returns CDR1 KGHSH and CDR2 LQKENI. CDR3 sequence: CASSQAGDEAFF. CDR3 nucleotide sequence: TGTGCCAGCTCGCAAGCGGGAGATGAAGCTTTCTTT.

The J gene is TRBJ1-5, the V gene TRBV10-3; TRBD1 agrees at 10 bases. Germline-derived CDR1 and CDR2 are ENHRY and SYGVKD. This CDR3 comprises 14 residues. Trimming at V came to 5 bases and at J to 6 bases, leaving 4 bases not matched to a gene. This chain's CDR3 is CAISSGTGVQPQHF. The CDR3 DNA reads TGTGCCATCAGTTCCGGGACAGGGGTTCAGCCCCAGCATTTT.

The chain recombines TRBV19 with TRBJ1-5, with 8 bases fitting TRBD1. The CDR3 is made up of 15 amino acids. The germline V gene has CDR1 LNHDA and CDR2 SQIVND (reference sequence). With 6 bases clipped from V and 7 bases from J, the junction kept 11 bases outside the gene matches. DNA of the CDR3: TGTGCCAGTAGGGGGGACAGGACTAGGGACCAGCCCCAGCATTTT. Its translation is CASRGDRTRDQPQHF.

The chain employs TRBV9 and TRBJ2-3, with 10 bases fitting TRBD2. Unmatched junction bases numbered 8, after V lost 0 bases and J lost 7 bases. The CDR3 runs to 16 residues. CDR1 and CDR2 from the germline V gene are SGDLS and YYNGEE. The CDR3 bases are TGTGCCAGCAGCGTAGGGGCTAGCGGGAGTCTGTATACGCAGTATTTT. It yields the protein CASSVGASGSLYTQYF.

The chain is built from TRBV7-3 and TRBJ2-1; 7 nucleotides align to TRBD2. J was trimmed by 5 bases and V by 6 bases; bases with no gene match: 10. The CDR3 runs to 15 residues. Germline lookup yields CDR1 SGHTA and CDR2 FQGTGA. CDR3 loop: CASRLRLAANNEQFF. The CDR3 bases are TGTGCCAGCAGGTTACGACTAGCTGCCAACAATGAGCAGTTCTTC.

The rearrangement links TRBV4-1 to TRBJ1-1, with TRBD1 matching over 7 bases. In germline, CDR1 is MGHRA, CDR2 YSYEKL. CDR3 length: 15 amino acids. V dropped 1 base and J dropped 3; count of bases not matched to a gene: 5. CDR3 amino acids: CASSQGRQGDTEAFF. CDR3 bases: TGCGCCAGCAGCCAAGGTAGGCAGGGGGACACTGAAGCTTTCTTT.

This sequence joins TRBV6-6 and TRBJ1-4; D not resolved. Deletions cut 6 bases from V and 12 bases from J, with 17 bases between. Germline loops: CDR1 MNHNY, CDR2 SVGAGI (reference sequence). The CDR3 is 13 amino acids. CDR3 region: CASRSGSNEELFF. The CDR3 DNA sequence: TGTGCCAGCAGATCGGGAAGTAACGAGGAACTGTTTTTT.

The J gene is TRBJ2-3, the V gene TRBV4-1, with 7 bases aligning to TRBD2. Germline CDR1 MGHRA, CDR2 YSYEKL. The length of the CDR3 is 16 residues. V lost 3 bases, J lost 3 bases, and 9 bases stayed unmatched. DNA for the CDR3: TGCGCCAGCAGCCAGGGAGGGATCGGGCCTACAGATACGCAGTATTTT. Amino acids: CASSQGGIGPTDTQYF.

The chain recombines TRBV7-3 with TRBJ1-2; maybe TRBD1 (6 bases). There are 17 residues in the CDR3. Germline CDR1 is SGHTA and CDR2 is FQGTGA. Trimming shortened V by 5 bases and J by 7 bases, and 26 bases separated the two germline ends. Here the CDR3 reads CASSRNVYRADRGGYTF. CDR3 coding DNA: TGTGCCAGCAGCCGAAACGTCTACAGGGCGGATCGGGGTGGCTACACCTTC.

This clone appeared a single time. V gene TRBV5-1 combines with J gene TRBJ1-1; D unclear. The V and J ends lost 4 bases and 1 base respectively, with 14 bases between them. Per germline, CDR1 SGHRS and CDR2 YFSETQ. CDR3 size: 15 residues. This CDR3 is CASSLPAGSNTEAFF. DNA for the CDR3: TGCGCCAGCAGCCTACCTGCCGGGTCGAACACTGAAGCTTTCTTT.

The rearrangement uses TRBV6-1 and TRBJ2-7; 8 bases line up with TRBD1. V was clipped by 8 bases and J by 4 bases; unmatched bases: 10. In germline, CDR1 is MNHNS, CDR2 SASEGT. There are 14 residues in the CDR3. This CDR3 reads CASQLGQDYYEQYF. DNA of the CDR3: TGTGCCAGCCAATTGGGACAGGATTATTACGAGCAGTACTTC.

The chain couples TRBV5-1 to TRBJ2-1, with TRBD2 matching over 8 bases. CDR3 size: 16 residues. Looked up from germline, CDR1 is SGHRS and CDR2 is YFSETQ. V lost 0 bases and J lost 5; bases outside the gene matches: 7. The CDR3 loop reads CASSLEAGAPNNEQFF. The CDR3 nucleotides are TGCGCCAGCAGCTTGGAAGCGGGAGCTCCCAACAATGAGCAGTTCTTC.

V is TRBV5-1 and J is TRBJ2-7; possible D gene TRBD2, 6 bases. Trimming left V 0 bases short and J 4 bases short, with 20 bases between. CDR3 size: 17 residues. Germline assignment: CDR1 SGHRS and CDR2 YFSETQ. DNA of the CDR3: TGCGCCAGCAGCTTGGCTTTTCAACTAGCCGGGGTATACGAGCAGTACTTC. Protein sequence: CASSLAFQLAGVYEQYF.

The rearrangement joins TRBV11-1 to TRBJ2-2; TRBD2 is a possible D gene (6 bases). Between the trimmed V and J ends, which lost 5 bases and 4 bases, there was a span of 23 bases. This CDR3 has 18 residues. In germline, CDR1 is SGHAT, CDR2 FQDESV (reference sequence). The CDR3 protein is CASSNRGSYMGGTGELFF. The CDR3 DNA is TGTGCCAGCAGCAACCGGGGTAGCTACATGGGGGGCACCGGGGAGCTGTTTTTT.

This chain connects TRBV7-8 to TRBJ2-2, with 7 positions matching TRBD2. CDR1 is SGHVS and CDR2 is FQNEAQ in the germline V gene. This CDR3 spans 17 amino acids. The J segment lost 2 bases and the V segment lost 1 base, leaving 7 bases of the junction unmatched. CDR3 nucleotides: TGTGCCAGCAGCTTAGTGGGAGCTAGCGGAAACACCGGGGAGCTGTTTTTT. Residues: CASSLVGASGNTGELFF.